The clone carrying this T cell receptor (beta chain) was seen only a few times. This specimen belongs to a study of T-cell memory formation after mild COVID-19. TCRdb itself ran the 5' RACE reads through MiXCR, one entry per CDR3 protein. Here the sample spans approximately 570,000 distinct CDR3 sequences, roughly 17% being singletons. The CDR3 contains 13 residues. Germline CDR1 is SQVTM and CDR2 is ANQGSEA. V dropped 1 base and J dropped 15; count of bases not matched to a gene: 10. Sequencing was done on a sample of PBMCs or a T cell subset sorted from them (not recorded which). The rearrangement joins TRBV29-1 to TRBJ2-1; 9 bases are a match to TRBD1. This sequence was found in an adult woman who had mild COVID-19 (a few samples of this study predate the infection). Cell type and time point are not known. The chain's CDR3 is CSVEGSGQGTRFF. CDR3 sequence (DNA): TGCAGCGTTGAAGGGTCGGGACAGGGCACCCGGTTCTTC.